This T cell receptor beta chain was captured by sequencing in a study of cytomegalovirus exposure and HLA in healthy donors. Study-level findings and limits: Researchers reported that three CMV-associated chains were confirmed in vitro as CMV antigen-specific. Analyses of presence and absence presupposed an approximately uniform sequencing depth across donors.

PCR employed 60 Vbeta and 13 Jbeta primers. Generated by immunoSEQ multiplex PCR, the TCRdb table keeps only in-frame clones and is missing some. The table has about 78,000 clones, about three quarters seen once. About this clone itself: Its target is unknown. Mismatch with germline at one junction end may stem from a read error.

CDR3 size: 13 residues. CDR1 and CDR2 (germline): ENHRY, SYGVKD. Healthy bone marrow donors supplied every sample. These donors counted as nominally healthy when sampled, but unrecorded immune exposures were likely. The chain links TRBV10-3 to TRBJ2-2; D is uncertain. The receptor was derived from a male donor in good health and CMV-seronegative. The specimen was PBMCs. CDR3 nucleotides: TGTGCCATCAGTGATTCACTTACCGGTGAGCTGTTTTTT. Translating it yields CAISDSLTGELFF.